These 14 T cell receptor beta chains were all obtained from the same sample, sequenced in a study of blood T cell repertoires in COVID-19. The protocol was immunoSEQ multiplex PCR, while the TCRdb copy is restricted to in-frame clones and leaves out a portion. The sample lists about 440,000 clones, about 90% occurring once. Sequencing was done on a sample of PBMCs or T cells enriched from blood (not recorded which). The receptor source for this set is a woman aged 18-29 years with acute COVID-19.

This chain joins TRBV25-1 and TRBJ2-3; D gene uncertain. V was trimmed by 1 base and J by 1 base, leaving 6 bases between them. Germline V CDR1 and CDR2: MGHDK, SYGVNS. The CDR3 covers 14 residues. CDR3 coding DNA: TGTGCCAGCAGTGAATCCTCAGGCACAGATACGCAGTATTTT. Protein sequence: CASSESSGTDTQYF.

The chain couples TRBV5-5 to TRBJ1-2; TRBD1 is a possible D gene (6 bases). CDR1 SGHKS and CDR2 YYEKEE come from the germline V gene (reference sequence). Trimming left V 5 bases short and J 3 bases short, with 11 bases between. The CDR3 consists of 13 residues. The CDR3 is CASSPGQDYGYTF. DNA for the CDR3: TGTGCCAGCAGTCCGGGACAAGACTATGGCTACACCTTC.

CDR3 region: CASRTGLGQPQHF. As DNA, the CDR3 is TGTGCCAGCAGGACAGGGTTAGGTCAGCCCCAGCATTTT. The chain has TRBV6-5 and TRBJ1-5, with 7 bases identical to TRBD1. J was trimmed by 6 bases and V by 6 bases; bases with no gene match: 5. In germline, CDR1 is MNHEY, CDR2 SVGAGI. The CDR3 sequence is 13 residues long.

V is TRBV5-8 and J is TRBJ2-1; 9 positions agree with TRBD1. V lost 0 bases, J lost 2 bases, and 3 bases stayed unmatched. The CDR3 has 16 residues. The germline V gene encodes CDR1 SGHTS and CDR2 YDEGEE. CDR3: CASSLGDRVPYNEQFF. Written as DNA, the CDR3 is TGTGCCAGCAGCTTGGGGGACAGGGTGCCCTACAATGAGCAGTTCTTC.

This chain connects TRBV28 to TRBJ1-4, with D maybe TRBD1 (6 bases). Germline CDR1 and CDR2: MDHEN and SYDVKM. This CDR3 is 14 amino acids long. The V gene lost 4 bases and the J gene lost 8 bases, with 14 bases spanning the gap. CDR3 nucleotides: TGTGCCAGCAGTTCACAGGGAATGTGGGAAAAACTGTTTTTT. Its protein product is CASSSQGMWEKLFF.

With regard to this clone: This sample includes further DNA sequences coding for the same CDR3. V and J are TRBV6-2 or TRBV6-3 and TRBJ2-7, with D tentatively TRBD1 (6 bases). Trimming pared 6 bases from V and 2 bases from J, leaving 11 bases between. Germline CDR1 MNHEY, CDR2 SVGEGT. The CDR3 is 13 residues long. CDR3 nucleotides: TGTGCCAGCAGCCCCGGACAGACCTACGAGCAGTACTTC. Its protein is CASSPGQTYEQYF.

Only a few counts were recorded for this clone. The V call is TRBV19, the J call TRBJ2-3, with TRBD2 as a possible D gene (5 bases). The CDR3 has 17 residues. V was clipped by 5 bases and J by 6 bases, with 24 bases between them. CDR1 is LNHDA and CDR2 is SQIVND in the germline V gene (reference sequence). The CDR3 is CASSPISFRGEKDTQYF. CDR3 in DNA: TGTGCCAGTAGTCCCATCTCGTTCCGGGGAGAAAAGGATACGCAGTATTTT.

The V gene is TRBV5-1, the J gene TRBJ2-3, with 8 bases that match TRBD1. Germline V gives CDR1 SGHRS, CDR2 YFSETQ. The CDR3 is 13 residues long. J lost 10 bases, V lost 4 bases, and 8 bases had no gene match. Here the CDR3 DNA reads TGCGCCAGCAGCCTTACCCAGACAGGGGCGCAGTATTTT. As protein: CASSLTQTGAQYF.

The chain couples TRBV9 to TRBJ1-3; D is unresolved. The CDR3 is made up of 16 amino acids. Trimming took 2 bases from V and 0 from J, leaving 12 bases between them. Germline assignment: CDR1 SGDLS and CDR2 YYNGEE. CDR3 bases: TGTGCCAGCAGCGTGGATTTCGGGTCCTCTGGAAACACCATATATTTT. Protein sequence: CASSVDFGSSGNTIYF.

The V call is TRBV19, the J call TRBJ1-2, with 7 bases aligning to TRBD1. The V segment lost 3 bases and the J segment 1 base; nucleotides outside the gene matches: 8. The germline V gene encodes CDR1 LNHDA and CDR2 SQIVND (reference sequence). This CDR3 has 16 amino acids. Written as DNA, the CDR3 is TGTGCCAGTAGTATTAAGTGGGACAGCCTTAACTATGGCTACACCTTC. As protein: CASSIKWDSLNYGYTF.

V is TRBV7-8 and J is TRBJ2-1; TRBD1 is a possible D gene (7 bases). The CDR3 spans 14 residues. V was pared by 3 bases and J by 5 bases, with 11 bases between. The V gene's germline CDR1 is SGHVS and CDR2 FQNEAQ. The CDR3 bases are TGTGCCAGCAGCTTGGGCAGGGGGGACAATGAGCAGTTCTTC. It codes for CASSLGRGDNEQFF.

The CDR3 DNA is TGTGCCAGCAGCTTGGAAGTCGGCCTCACGCGGGGAAACACCATATATTTT. Its translation is CASSLEVGLTRGNTIYF. The chain uses TRBV5-5 and TRBJ1-3; D remains ambiguous. Per germline, CDR1 SGHKS and CDR2 YYEKEE (reference sequence). Trimming stripped 0 bases from V and 4 bases from J, with 17 bases between. The CDR3 has 17 residues.

J is TRBJ1-5 and V is TRBV19, with D tentatively TRBD1 (5 bases). V lost 5 bases and J lost 0, with 17 bases in between. From germline, CDR1 is LNHDA and CDR2 SQIVND (reference sequence). The CDR3 consists of 17 residues. CDR3 loop: CASSSHDRIYSNQPQHF. The CDR3 DNA is TGTGCCAGTAGTTCTCACGACAGAATATATAGCAATCAGCCCCAGCATTTT.

The chain links TRBV9 to TRBJ2-3; D not resolved. Trimming left V 4 bases short and J 3 bases short, with 15 bases between. The CDR3 consists of 15 residues. Germline CDR1 and CDR2: SGDLS and YYNGEE. The DNA of the CDR3 is TGTGCCAGCAGCATTAGGAGTTCCATGACAGATACGCAGTATTTT. Protein: CASSIRSSMTDTQYF. Full variable domain (remainder filled in from reference TRBV9 and TRBJ2-3): DSGVTQTPKHLITATGQRVTLRCSPRSGDLSVYWYQQSLDQGLQFLIQYYNGEERAKGNILERFSAQQFPDLHSELNLSSLELGDSALYFCASSIRSSMTDTQYFGPGTRLTVL.